Listed below are T cell receptor beta chains from one sample, sequenced in a study of a mutant IDH1 vaccine in newly diagnosed glioma. No antigen has been identified for these receptors. Produced via immunoSEQ multiplex PCR; TCRdb's table is partial and in-frame only. Here the sample spans about 38,000 clones, 70% to 80% being singletons. The sample here was PBMCs, taken from a glioma patient whose treatment included an IDH1 peptide vaccine. These receptor sequences come from a man in his forties with glioma. CDR3s include the opening cysteine and the closing phenylalanine or tryptophan. Each record gives: V gene, clone size, D gene, J gene, CDR3 protein, CDR3 DNA. A D gene is named only where the DNA matches it firmly. Clone size appears in some rows only: once, few, many, or a class for an expanded clone.

v_gene: TRBV6-1
abundance: NA
d_gene: NA
j_gene: TRBJ1-6
CDR3aa: CASSEEGGSNSPLHF
CDR3nt: TGTGCCAGCAGTGAAGAGGGGGGTTCGAATTCACCCCTCCACTTT

v_gene: TRBV2
abundance: NA
d_gene: NA
j_gene: TRBJ2-1
CDR3aa: CASTINGGRYEQFF
CDR3nt: TGTGCCAGCACCATAAACGGGGGGCGGTATGAGCAGTTCTTC

v_gene: TRBV29-1
abundance: few
d_gene: NA
j_gene: TRBJ1-2
CDR3aa: CSVADFMPSGYTF
CDR3nt: TGCAGCGTTGCGGACTTCATGCCGAGTGGCTACACCTTC

v_gene: TRBV30
abundance: NA
d_gene: NA
j_gene: TRBJ1-3
CDR3aa: CAWSVGTTGNTIYF
CDR3nt: TGTGCCTGGAGCGTCGGGACGACGGGAAACACCATATATTTT

v_gene: TRBV5-8
abundance: NA
d_gene: NA
j_gene: TRBJ1-5
CDR3aa: CASSLSQGGVFQPQHF
CDR3nt: TGTGCCAGCAGCTTGTCGCAGGGCGGGGTGTTTCAGCCCCAGCATTTT

v_gene: TRBV19
abundance: NA
d_gene: NA
j_gene: TRBJ1-2
CDR3aa: CASRVPGDYGYTF
CDR3nt: TGTGCCAGCCGAGTGCCAGGGGACTATGGCTACACCTTC

v_gene: TRBV25-1
abundance: once
d_gene: TRBD1
j_gene: TRBJ1-1
CDR3aa: CASRGQGKTEAFF
CDR3nt: TGTGCCAGCAGGGGACAGGGGAAAACTGAAGCTTTCTTT

v_gene: TRBV1
abundance: once
d_gene: NA
j_gene: TRBJ2-2
CDR3aa: CTSSPPGYGELFF
CDR3nt: TGCACCAGCAGCCCCCCCGGTTACGGGGAGCTGTTTTTT

v_gene: TRBV5-1
abundance: NA
d_gene: NA
j_gene: TRBJ2-1
CDR3aa: CASSLGGNFYNEQFF
CDR3nt: TGCGCCAGCAGCTTGGGGGGAAACTTCTACAATGAGCAGTTCTTC

v_gene: TRBV30
abundance: NA
d_gene: TRBD2
j_gene: TRBJ2-5
CDR3aa: CAWRGGLGPRETQYF
CDR3nt: TGTGCCTGGAGGGGGGGACTAGGGCCCCGAGAGACCCAGTACTTC

v_gene: TRBV14
abundance: NA
d_gene: NA
j_gene: TRBJ1-2
CDR3aa: CASSQVGAGYGYTF
CDR3nt: TGTGCCAGCAGCCAAGTCGGGGCAGGGTACGGCTACACCTTC

v_gene: TRBV4-1
abundance: NA
d_gene: NA
j_gene: TRBJ1-3
CDR3aa: CASSQAGLVGNTIYF
CDR3nt: TGCGCCAGCAGCCAAGCAGGGTTGGTGGGAAACACCATATATTTT

v_gene: TRBV6-5
abundance: NA
d_gene: NA
j_gene: TRBJ1-2
CDR3aa: CASSYRNTANYGYTF
CDR3nt: TGTGCCAGCAGTTACCGAAACACTGCTAACTATGGCTACACCTTC

v_gene: TRBV6-5
abundance: NA
d_gene: TRBD1
j_gene: TRBJ1-1
CDR3aa: CATFGGGASTEAFF
CDR3nt: TGTGCCACCTTCGGAGGGGGCGCGAGCACTGAAGCTTTCTTT

v_gene: TRBV25-1
abundance: NA
d_gene: NA
j_gene: TRBJ2-7
CDR3aa: CASSDSLGYYEQYF
CDR3nt: TGTGCCAGCAGTGATTCCCTTGGATACTACGAGCAGTACTTC

v_gene: TRBV19
abundance: NA
d_gene: TRBD1
j_gene: TRBJ1-2
CDR3aa: CASGKRTGEGYTF
CDR3nt: TGTGCCAGTGGGAAAAGAACAGGGGAAGGCTACACCTTC

v_gene: TRBV29-1
abundance: NA
d_gene: NA
j_gene: TRBJ1-2
CDR3aa: CSVETVQPYGYTF
CDR3nt: TGCAGCGTTGAAACGGTCCAACCATATGGCTACACCTTC

v_gene: TRBV7-9
abundance: NA
d_gene: NA
j_gene: TRBJ1-4
CDR3aa: CASSLGGTNEKLFF
CDR3nt: TGTGCCAGCAGCTTAGGGGGCACTAATGAAAAACTGTTTTTT

v_gene: TRBV6-5
abundance: NA
d_gene: TRBD1
j_gene: TRBJ2-7
CDR3aa: CASSYSSGTGDYEQYF
CDR3nt: TGTGCCAGCAGTTACTCGAGTGGGACAGGGGACTACGAGCAGTACTTC

v_gene: TRBV4-1
abundance: NA
d_gene: NA
j_gene: TRBJ1-3
CDR3aa: CASSRGRESSGNTIYF
CDR3nt: TGCGCCAGCAGCCGGGGCAGGGAGAGCTCTGGAAACACCATATATTTT

v_gene: TRBV14
abundance: once
d_gene: NA
j_gene: TRBJ2-7
CDR3aa: CASSQDTGNTYEQYF
CDR3nt: TGTGCCAGCAGCCAAGACACGGGGAACACCTACGAGCAGTACTTC

v_gene: TRBV4-1
abundance: NA
d_gene: NA
j_gene: TRBJ1-2
CDR3aa: CASSQEYSTGPYGYTF
CDR3nt: TGCGCCAGCAGCCAAGAGTATTCGACAGGCCCCTATGGCTACACCTTC

v_gene: TRBV6-1
abundance: few
d_gene: NA
j_gene: TRBJ1-6
CDR3aa: CASRSSYNSPLHF
CDR3nt: TGTGCCAGCAGGAGCTCCTATAATTCACCCCTCCACTTT

v_gene: TRBV6-5
abundance: once
d_gene: TRBD1
j_gene: TRBJ1-1
CDR3aa: CASSYGTGGALGAFF
CDR3nt: TGTGCCAGCAGTTACGGGACAGGGGGCGCGCTTGGGGCTTTCTTT

v_gene: TRBV2
abundance: NA
d_gene: NA
j_gene: TRBJ2-2
CDR3aa: CASGQDPTSGGTGELFF
CDR3nt: TGTGCCAGTGGACAGGACCCAACAAGCGGGGGCACCGGGGAGCTGTTTTTT

v_gene: TRBV5-1
abundance: NA
d_gene: TRBD1
j_gene: TRBJ1-1
CDR3aa: CASSTRQGAPNTEAFF
CDR3nt: TGCGCCAGCAGCACCAGACAGGGGGCACCGAACACTGAAGCTTTCTTT

v_gene: TRBV7-9
abundance: NA
d_gene: TRBD2
j_gene: TRBJ2-5
CDR3aa: CASSLGSTTGGETQYF
CDR3nt: TGTGCCAGCAGCTTAGGCTCAACCACGGGGGGGGAGACCCAGTACTTC

v_gene: TRBV7-9
abundance: NA
d_gene: NA
j_gene: TRBJ2-7
CDR3aa: CASSINYEQYF
CDR3nt: TGTGCCAGCAGTATAAACTACGAGCAGTACTTC

v_gene: TRBV27
abundance: NA
d_gene: NA
j_gene: TRBJ1-2
CDR3aa: CASRAQGGGYGYTF
CDR3nt: TGTGCCAGCAGGGCCCAGGGAGGAGGCTATGGCTACACCTTC

v_gene: TRBV27
abundance: NA
d_gene: TRBD1
j_gene: TRBJ2-7
CDR3aa: CASSQTGASGYEQYF
CDR3nt: TGTGCCAGCAGTCAGACAGGGGCATCGGGTTACGAGCAGTACTTC

v_gene: TRBV7-2
abundance: few
d_gene: TRBD1
j_gene: TRBJ1-1
CDR3aa: CASSSKGAQAEAFF
CDR3nt: TGTGCCAGCAGCTCTAAGGGGGCGCAGGCTGAAGCTTTCTTT

v_gene: TRBV5-1
abundance: few
d_gene: TRBD2
j_gene: TRBJ2-5
CDR3aa: CASSLGTSWYQETQYF
CDR3nt: TGCGCCAGCAGCTTGGGGACTAGCTGGTACCAAGAGACCCAGTACTTC

v_gene: TRBV2
abundance: NA
d_gene: NA
j_gene: TRBJ1-3
CDR3aa: CASSEAWRSSGNTIYF
CDR3nt: TGTGCCAGCAGTGAAGCTTGGCGGTCGTCTGGAAACACCATATATTTT

v_gene: TRBV4-2
abundance: NA
d_gene: TRBD1
j_gene: TRBJ1-5
CDR3aa: CASSQDWGQGQPQHF
CDR3nt: TGTGCCAGCAGCCAAGATTGGGGACAGGGCCAGCCCCAGCATTTT

v_gene: TRBV6-5
abundance: NA
d_gene: NA
j_gene: TRBJ2-3
CDR3aa: CASSAVGRGTDTQYF
CDR3nt: TGTGCCAGCAGTGCAGTGGGTCGGGGCACAGATACGCAGTATTTT

v_gene: TRBV6-6
abundance: NA
d_gene: NA
j_gene: TRBJ2-3
CDR3aa: CASSRPTSDTQYF
CDR3nt: TGTGCCAGCAGCCGACCGACCTCAGATACGCAGTATTTT

v_gene: TRBV6-5
abundance: few
d_gene: NA
j_gene: TRBJ1-1
CDR3aa: CASSSRGGSLTEAFF
CDR3nt: TGTGCCAGCAGTTCACGGGGGGGGTCGTTGACTGAAGCTTTCTTT

v_gene: TRBV19
abundance: once
d_gene: NA
j_gene: TRBJ1-5
CDR3aa: CASSVGQISNQPQHF
CDR3nt: TGTGCCAGTAGCGTCGGACAGATTAGCAATCAGCCCCAGCATTTT

v_gene: TRBV5-4
abundance: NA
d_gene: NA
j_gene: TRBJ2-1
CDR3aa: CASSASSDEQFF
CDR3nt: TGTGCCAGCAGCGCCTCGAGCGATGAGCAGTTCTTC

v_gene: TRBV6-4
abundance: NA
d_gene: TRBD1
j_gene: TRBJ1-5
CDR3aa: CASSERTGGLPQHF
CDR3nt: TGTGCCAGCAGTGAAAGGACAGGGGGTCTTCCCCAGCATTTT

v_gene: TRBV2
abundance: NA
d_gene: NA
j_gene: TRBJ2-2
CDR3aa: CASGARGTGELFF
CDR3nt: TGTGCCAGCGGGGCTAGGGGGACCGGGGAGCTGTTTTTT

v_gene: TRBV6-6
abundance: NA
d_gene: TRBD1
j_gene: TRBJ1-4
CDR3aa: CASSSGTGGNEKLFF
CDR3nt: TGTGCCAGCAGTTCCGGGACAGGGGGAAATGAAAAACTGTTTTTT

v_gene: TRBV6-6
abundance: NA
d_gene: NA
j_gene: TRBJ1-5
CDR3aa: CASSIQGRNQPQHF
CDR3nt: TGTGCCAGCAGTATACAGGGAAGGAATCAGCCCCAGCATTTT

v_gene: TRBV6-5
abundance: NA
d_gene: NA
j_gene: TRBJ1-2
CDR3aa: CASSYSAGRAGYTF
CDR3nt: TGTGCCAGCAGTTACTCGGCAGGGCGGGCTGGCTACACCTTC